This entry lists 12 T cell receptor beta chains sequenced from one sample in a study of Ad26.COV2.S vaccination and SARS-CoV-2 variants. Sequenced by immunoSEQ multiplex PCR; TCRdb stores in-frame clones only, minus some. The sample has roughly 330,000 clones; about 90% are singletons. Treatment described: approximately 18 received Ad26.COV2.S at low or high dose, single or two shots; a few received placebo; per-sample allocation not given. Samples came from day 63 after the first vaccine or placebo injection. The sample in question was peripheral blood, obtained in a trial of Ad26.COV2.S vaccine versus placebo. Every receptor here comes from a person between 18 and 65 years old who received the Ad26.COV2.S COVID-19 vaccine or a placebo.

The chain joins TRBV3-1 (or the pseudogene TRBV3-2) to TRBJ1-1; maybe TRBD1 (6 bases). Germline values: CDR1 LGHDT, CDR2 YNNKEL (reference sequence). The germline V and J ends were trimmed by 0 bases and 2 bases, with 16 bases remaining between them. The CDR3 contains 17 residues. The CDR3 DNA is TGTGCCAGCAGCCAAGATGGGGCCAGAGGGACAAACACTGAAGCTTTCTTT. Translation: CASSQDGARGTNTEAFF.

V is TRBV4-3 and J is TRBJ1-5; D remains ambiguous. The CDR3 is made up of 14 amino acids. Germline V CDR1 and CDR2: LGHNA, YSLEER. Deletions cut 0 bases from V and 6 bases from J, with 9 bases between. The CDR3 DNA follows: TGCGCCAGCAGCCAAGAGATTCACAGTCAGCCCCAGCATTTT. Amino acids: CASSQEIHSQPQHF.

A single count supports this clone. For the CDR3, the DNA is TGTGCCAGCAGCAACCGGGACATCAATTCACCCCTCCACTTT. Translation gives CASSNRDINSPLHF. The chain has TRBV7-9 and TRBJ1-6; tentatively, D is TRBD1 (6 bases). Per the germline V gene, CDR1 is SEHNR and CDR2 is FQNEAQ (reference sequence). V lost 5 bases, J lost 7 bases, and 12 bases lay in between. The length of the CDR3 is 14 residues.

DNA for the CDR3: TGTGCCAGCTCACCGCCTGGCAGGGACGATGGCTACACCTTC. Translating it yields CASSPPGRDDGYTF. The chain joins TRBV18 to TRBJ1-2; a possible D gene is TRBD1 (5 bases). Germline lookup yields CDR1 KGHSH and CDR2 LQKENI. The germline V and J ends were trimmed by 3 bases and 6 bases, with 14 bases remaining between them. The CDR3 length is 14 residues.

This clone turned up a few times. V and J are TRBV5-1 and TRBJ1-4; D ambiguous. Germline V gives CDR1 SGHRS, CDR2 YFSETQ. The CDR3 is made up of 13 amino acids. Deletions cut 0 bases from V and 8 bases from J, with 8 bases between. Written as DNA, the CDR3 is TGCGCCAGCAGCTTGGGGGATTCGGAAAAACTGTTTTTT. Its translation: CASSLGDSEKLFF.

V and J are TRBV5-6 and TRBJ1-2; TRBD1 agrees at 7 bases. The CDR3 totals 13 residues. The germline V gene has CDR1 SGHDT and CDR2 YYEEEE. The junction had 4 bases not matched to a gene; V was cut back by 2 bases and J by 6 bases. The CDR3 DNA reads as TGTGCCAGCAGCTTCAGGGGGTGGAATGGCTACACCTTC. It translates to CASSFRGWNGYTF.

This clone was seen a single time. The chain uses TRBV4-3 and TRBJ2-7; D is possibly TRBD1 (7 bases). There are 13 residues in the CDR3. V shed 1 base and J shed 5 bases, with 9 bases lying between them. Germline V gene sequence: CDR1 LGHNA, CDR2 YSLEER. CDR3 in DNA: TGCGCCAGCAGCCAAGCAGGGGGGCACGAGCAGTACTTC. Translated, it gives CASSQAGGHEQYF.

The rearrangement links TRBV6-1 to TRBJ1-1; D uncertain. Germline CDR1 and CDR2: MNHNS and SASEGT. V lost 2 bases, J lost 7 bases, and 11 bases lay in between. The CDR3 has 13 residues. The DNA of the CDR3 is TGTGCCAGCAGTGAAATCCCGGAGGTTGAAGCTTTCTTT. Its translation is CASSEIPEVEAFF.

This clone came up once. V is TRBV4-3 and J is TRBJ2-1, with 7 bases that match TRBD2. V dropped 4 bases and J dropped 11; count of bases not matched to a gene: 20. In germline, CDR1 is LGHNA, CDR2 YSLEER. CDR3 length: 17 amino acids. CDR3 amino acids: CASSPQGRAGKEYKQFF. Written as DNA, the CDR3 is TGCGCCAGCAGCCCTCAAGGTCGAGCGGGGAAGGAGTATAAGCAGTTCTTC.

This chain joins TRBV30 and TRBJ2-1; D ambiguous. V lost 0 bases and J lost 9, with 12 bases in between. CDR1 is GTSNPN and CDR2 is SVGIG in the germline V gene (reference sequence). The CDR3 sequence is 13 residues long. The CDR3 here is CAWSVWRASEQFF. The CDR3 DNA follows: TGTGCCTGGAGTGTATGGAGAGCTAGTGAGCAGTTCTTC.

The chain uses TRBV13 and TRBJ1-2; unclear D gene. Per the germline V gene, CDR1 is PRHDT and CDR2 is FYEKMQ (reference sequence). The germline V and J ends were trimmed by 4 bases and 4 bases, with 13 bases remaining between them. CDR3 length equals 14 residues. In nucleotides, the CDR3 is TGTGCCAGCAGCTCTTCCGAGGAATTCTATGGCTACACCTTC. As protein: CASSSSEEFYGYTF.

This clone was seen only once. The chain couples TRBV3-1 (or the pseudogene TRBV3-2) to TRBJ1-4; D possibly corresponds to TRBD1 (5 bases). V lost 4 bases, J lost 3 bases, and 15 bases lay in between. Per germline, CDR1 LGHDT and CDR2 YNNKEL (reference sequence). The CDR3 covers 16 residues. The CDR3 DNA sequence: TGTGCCAGCAGCCGTCTGGGGGGGAGATCTAATGAAAAACTGTTTTTT. Protein sequence: CASSRLGGRSNEKLFF.